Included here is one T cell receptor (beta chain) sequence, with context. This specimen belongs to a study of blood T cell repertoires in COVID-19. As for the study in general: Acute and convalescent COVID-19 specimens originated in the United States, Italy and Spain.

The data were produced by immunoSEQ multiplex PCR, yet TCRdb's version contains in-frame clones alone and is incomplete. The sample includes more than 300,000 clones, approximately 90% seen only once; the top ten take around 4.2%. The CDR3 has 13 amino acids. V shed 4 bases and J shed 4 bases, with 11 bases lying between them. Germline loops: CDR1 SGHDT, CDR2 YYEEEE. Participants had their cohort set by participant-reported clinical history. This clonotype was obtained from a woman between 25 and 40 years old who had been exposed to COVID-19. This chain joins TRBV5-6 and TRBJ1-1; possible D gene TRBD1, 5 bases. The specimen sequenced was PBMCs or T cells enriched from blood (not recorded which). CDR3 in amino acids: CASSPSRVTEAFF. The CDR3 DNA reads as TGTGCCAGCAGCCCAAGCAGGGTCACTGAAGCTTTCTTT.